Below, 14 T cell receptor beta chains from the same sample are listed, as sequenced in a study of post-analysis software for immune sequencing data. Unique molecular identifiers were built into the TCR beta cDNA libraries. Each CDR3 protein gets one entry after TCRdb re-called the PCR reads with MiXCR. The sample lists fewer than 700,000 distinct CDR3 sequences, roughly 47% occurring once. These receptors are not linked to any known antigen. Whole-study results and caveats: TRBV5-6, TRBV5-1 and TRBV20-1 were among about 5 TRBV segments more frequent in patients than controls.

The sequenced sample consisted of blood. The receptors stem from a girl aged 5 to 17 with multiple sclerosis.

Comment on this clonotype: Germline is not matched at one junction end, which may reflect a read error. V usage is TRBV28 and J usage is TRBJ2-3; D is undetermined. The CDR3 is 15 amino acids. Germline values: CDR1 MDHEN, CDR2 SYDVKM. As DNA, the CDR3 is TGTGCCAGCAGTGCCTTAGGAGCGCGCACAGATACGCAATATTTT. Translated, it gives CASSALGARTDTQYF.

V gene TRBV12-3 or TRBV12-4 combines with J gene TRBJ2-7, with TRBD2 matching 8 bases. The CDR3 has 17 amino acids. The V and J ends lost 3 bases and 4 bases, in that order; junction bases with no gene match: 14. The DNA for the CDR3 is TGTGCCAGCAGTTTGAGTTCGCAACTAGCGGCAAGATACGAGCAGTACTTC. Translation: CASSLSSQLAARYEQYF.

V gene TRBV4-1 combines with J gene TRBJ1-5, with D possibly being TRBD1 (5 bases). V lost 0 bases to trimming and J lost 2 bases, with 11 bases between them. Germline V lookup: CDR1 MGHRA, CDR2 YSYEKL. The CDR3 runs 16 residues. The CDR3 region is CASSQDGGFGNQPQHF. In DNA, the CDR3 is TGCGCCAGCAGCCAAGACGGGGGGTTCGGCAATCAGCCCCAGCATTTT.

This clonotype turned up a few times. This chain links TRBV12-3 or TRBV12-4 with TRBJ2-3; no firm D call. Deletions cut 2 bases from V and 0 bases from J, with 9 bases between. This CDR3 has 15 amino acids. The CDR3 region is CASSLSAMSTDTQYF. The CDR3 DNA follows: TGTGCCAGCAGTTTATCAGCGATGAGCACAGATACGCAGTATTTT.

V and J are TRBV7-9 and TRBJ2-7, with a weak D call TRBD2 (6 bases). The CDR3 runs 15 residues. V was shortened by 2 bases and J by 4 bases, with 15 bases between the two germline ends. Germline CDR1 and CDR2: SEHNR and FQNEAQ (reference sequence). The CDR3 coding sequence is TGTGCCAGCAGCTTAACCGGGGGTCAAGGTTACGAGCAGTACTTC. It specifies CASSLTGGQGYEQYF. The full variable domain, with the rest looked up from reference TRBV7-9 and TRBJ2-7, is DTGVSQNPRHKITKRGQNVTFRCDPISEHNRLYWYRQTLGQGPEFLTYFQNEAQLEKSRLLSDRFSAERPKGSFSTLEIQRTEQGDSAMYLCASSLTGGQGYEQYFGPGTRLTVT.

The CDR3 DNA is TGCGCCAGCAAGAACCAGGCATCCTACGAGCAGTACTTC. Protein product: CASKNQASYEQYF. V and J are TRBV5-1 and TRBJ2-7; D is uncertain. V was pared by 6 bases and J by 1 base, with 11 bases between. The CDR3 loop spans 13 amino acids. CDR1 and CDR2 (germline): SGHRS, YFSETQ. Combining the CDR3 with reference TRBV5-1 and TRBJ2-7 gives the whole variable domain KAGVTQTPRYLIKTRGQQVTLSCSPISGHRSVSWYQQTPGQGLQFLFEYFSETQRNKGNFPGRFSGRQFSNSRSEMNVSTLELGDSALYLCASKNQASYEQYFGPGTRLTVT.

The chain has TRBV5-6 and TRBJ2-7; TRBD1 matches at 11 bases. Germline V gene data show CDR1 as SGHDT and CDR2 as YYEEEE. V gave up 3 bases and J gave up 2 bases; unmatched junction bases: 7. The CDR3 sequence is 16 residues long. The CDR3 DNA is TGTGCCAGCAGCTCGTTGAGGGACAGGGGGGCCTACGAGCAGTACTTC. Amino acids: CASSSLRDRGAYEQYF.

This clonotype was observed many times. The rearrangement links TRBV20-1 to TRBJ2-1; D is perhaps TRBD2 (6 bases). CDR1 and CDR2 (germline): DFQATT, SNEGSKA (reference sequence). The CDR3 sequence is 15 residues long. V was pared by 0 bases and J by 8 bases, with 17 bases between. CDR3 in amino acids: CSARDPGLLPDEQFF. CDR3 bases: TGCAGTGCTAGAGATCCCGGACTACTCCCGGATGAGCAGTTCTTC.

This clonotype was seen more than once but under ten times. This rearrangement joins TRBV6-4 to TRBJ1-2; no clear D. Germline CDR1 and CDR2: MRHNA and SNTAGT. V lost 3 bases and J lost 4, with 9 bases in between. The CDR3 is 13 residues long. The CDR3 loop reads CASSEAGFYGYTF. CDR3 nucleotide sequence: TGTGCCAGCAGTGAGGCAGGTTTCTATGGCTACACCTTC.

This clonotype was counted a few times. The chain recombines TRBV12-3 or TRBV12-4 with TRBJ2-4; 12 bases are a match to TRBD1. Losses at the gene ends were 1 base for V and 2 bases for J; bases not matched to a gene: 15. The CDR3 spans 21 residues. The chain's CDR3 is CASSLGVPGQGAGLSKNIQYF. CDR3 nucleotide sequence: TGTGCCAGCAGTTTAGGGGTACCGGGACAGGGGGCCGGTTTATCCAAAAACATTCAGTACTTC.

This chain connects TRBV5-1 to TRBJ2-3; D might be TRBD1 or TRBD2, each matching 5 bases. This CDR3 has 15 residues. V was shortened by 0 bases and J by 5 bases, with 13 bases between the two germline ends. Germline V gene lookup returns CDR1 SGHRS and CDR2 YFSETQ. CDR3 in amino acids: CASSLAGASLDTQYF. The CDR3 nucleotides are TGCGCCAGCAGCTTGGCCGGGGCATCCCTAGATACGCAGTATTTT.

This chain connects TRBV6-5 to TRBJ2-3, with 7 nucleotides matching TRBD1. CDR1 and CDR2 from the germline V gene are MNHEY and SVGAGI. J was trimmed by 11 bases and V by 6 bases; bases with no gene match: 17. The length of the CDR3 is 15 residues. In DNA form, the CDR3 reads TGTGCCAGCAGCCTATCCCGACAGGGATCACAGGAGCAGTATTTT. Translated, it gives CASSLSRQGSQEQYF.

The CDR3 DNA reads as TGCAGTGCTCACAGCTCCTACAATGAGCAGTTCTTC. Its protein product is CSAHSSYNEQFF. The chain has TRBV20-1 and TRBJ2-1; D ambiguous. The CDR3 is 12 residues long. The germline V gene encodes CDR1 DFQATT and CDR2 SNEGSKA (reference sequence). V gave up 5 bases and J gave up 0 bases, with 5 bases separating them.

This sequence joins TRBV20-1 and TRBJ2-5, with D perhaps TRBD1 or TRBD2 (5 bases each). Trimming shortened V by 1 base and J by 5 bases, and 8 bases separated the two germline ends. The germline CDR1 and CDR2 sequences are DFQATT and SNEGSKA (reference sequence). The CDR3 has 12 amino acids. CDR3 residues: CSARGGVETQYF. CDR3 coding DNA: TGCAGTGCTAGAGGAGGGGTGGAGACCCAGTACTTC.